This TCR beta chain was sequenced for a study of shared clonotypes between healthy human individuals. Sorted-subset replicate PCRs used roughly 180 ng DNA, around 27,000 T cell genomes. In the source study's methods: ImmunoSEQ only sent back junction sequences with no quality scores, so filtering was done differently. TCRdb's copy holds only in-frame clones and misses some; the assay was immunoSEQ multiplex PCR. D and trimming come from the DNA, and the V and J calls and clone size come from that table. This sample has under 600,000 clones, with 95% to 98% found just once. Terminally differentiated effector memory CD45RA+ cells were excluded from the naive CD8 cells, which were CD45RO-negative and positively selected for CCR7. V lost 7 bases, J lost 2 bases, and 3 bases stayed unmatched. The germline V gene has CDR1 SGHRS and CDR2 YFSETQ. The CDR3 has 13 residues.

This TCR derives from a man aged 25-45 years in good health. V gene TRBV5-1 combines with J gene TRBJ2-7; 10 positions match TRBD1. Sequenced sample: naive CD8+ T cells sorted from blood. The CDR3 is CASRGTGAYEQYF. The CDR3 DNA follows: TGCGCCAGCCGCGGGACAGGGGCCTACGAGCAGTACTTC.